The rows below give T cell receptor beta chains drawn from one sample of a study of OX40 agonist ivuxolimab in advanced cancers. The table came from immunoSEQ multiplex PCR; TCRdb's copy has only in-frame clones and leaves some out. The sample lists 76,000 or so clones, around 86% seen once, with roughly 0.77% in the top ten. The sequences come from CD4+ or CD8+ T cells sorted from blood, collected in a trial of the OX40 agonist ivuxolimab. The origin of the receptors is an adult with an advanced solid tumor such as melanoma, head and neck, liver or kidney cancer. Each CDR3 is given without its conserved first and last residue. The D gene is left open where the match is weak.

V	D	J	CDR3
TRBV5-8	-	TRBJ2-2	ASSLPAVTGELF
TRBV7-2	-	TRBJ2-5	ARGTLPETQY
TRBV9	TRBD1	TRBJ1-2	ASSDPRGLYGYT
TRBV4-3	-	TRBJ1-6	ASSQGQENSPLH
TRBV11-2	-	TRBJ2-3	ASSLVSPDGTDTQY
TRBV6-5	-	TRBJ1-5	ASSHRTVDQPQH
TRBV27	-	TRBJ2-7	ASSPRLLYEQY
TRBV15	-	TRBJ1-1	ATSFWGRTNTEAF
TRBV4-3	-	TRBJ1-4	ASSQDDRGEKLF
TRBV30	-	TRBJ1-2	AWSPEEYGYT
TRBV5-1	-	TRBJ1-2	ASGREGLNYGYT
TRBV5-1	TRBD1	TRBJ2-2	ASSYGTVSTGELF
TRBV9	-	TRBJ1-1	ASSVAQGRNTEAF
TRBV30	-	TRBJ2-1	AWSPLSSSGSYNEQF
TRBV4-3	TRBD2	TRBJ2-7	ASSQGLNRGDYEQY
TRBV7-3	-	TRBJ1-1	ASSRWNTEAF
TRBV9	-	TRBJ1-3	ASSVGGTPGNTIY
TRBV28	-	TRBJ1-4	ASSLTGTGEKLF
TRBV19	-	TRBJ1-3	ASIGTNSGNTIY
TRBV29-1	-	TRBJ2-3	SVGYGATDTQY
TRBV18	TRBD1	TRBJ1-6	ASSATGMDSPLH
TRBV30	-	TRBJ2-7	AWSQGLSYEQY
TRBV7-9	-	TRBJ2-5	ASSLSIAQGQETQY
TRBV18	-	TRBJ1-5	ASSAKGPGTSNQPQH